This T cell receptor beta chain was sequenced for a study of blood T cell repertoires in COVID-19. Whole-study context: Collection of acute and convalescent COVID-19 samples took place in the United States, Italy and Spain.

Methods used by the authors: Reference gene primer amplification gave estimated nucleated cell counts. Sequencing was performed with immunoSEQ multiplex PCR; in TCRdb, only in-frame clones are kept and a portion is missing. V and J calls and clone size come straight from that table; D and trimming were deduced from the DNA. The sample consists of about 260,000 clones, less than 90% of them appearing once. The CDR3 loop spans 14 amino acids. The V gene end was trimmed by 4 bases and the J gene end by 4 bases; junction bases not matched to a gene: 4. The germline gives CDR1 SGHAT, CDR2 FQNNGV. The sample taken for sequencing was peripheral blood. This chain connects TRBV11-2 to TRBJ2-1; TRBD1 agrees at 7 bases. The origin of this receptor is a man aged 60-69 years who had recovered from COVID-19. The CDR3 nucleotides are TGTGCCAGCAGCTCGGACAGGACGTACAATGAGCAGTTCTTC. It codes for CASSSDRTYNEQFF. Full variable domain (outside the CDR3, taken from reference TRBV11-2 and TRBJ2-1): EAGVAQSPRYKIIEKRQSVAFWCNPISGHATLYWYQQILGQGPKLLIQFQNNGVVDDSQLPKDRFSAERLKGVDSTLKIQPAKLEDSAVYLCASSSDRTYNEQFFGPGTRLTVL.